This TCR beta chain comes out of a study of blood T cell repertoires in COVID-19. The wider study: Researchers got acute and convalescent COVID-19 samples from the United States, Italy and Spain.

Germline V CDR1 and CDR2: SGDLS, YYNGEE. V dropped 2 bases and J dropped 1; count of bases not matched to a gene: 7. This CDR3 is built from 16 residues. Generated by immunoSEQ multiplex PCR, the TCRdb table keeps only in-frame clones and is missing some. The sample comprises fewer than 60,000 clones, around 85% of which are singletons, and approximately 27% rests with the top ten. The sequencing sample was made of peripheral blood. The clonotype comes from a woman of 80 years or more with COVID-19, enrolled during active disease. This chain uses TRBV9 with TRBJ2-5; 8 bases align to TRBD2. The DNA of the CDR3 is TGTGCCAGCAGCGTCGGTAGCGGGGTTATCCAAGAGACCCAGTACTTC. Translation: CASSVGSGVIQETQYF. Supplemented by reference TRBV9 and TRBJ2-5, the full variable domain reads DSGVTQTPKHLITATGQRVTLRCSPRSGDLSVYWYQQSLDQGLQFLIQYYNGEERAKGNILERFSAQQFPDLHSELNLSSLELGDSALYFCASSVGSGVIQETQYFGPGTRLLVL.